What follows are 30 T cell receptor beta chains derived from one specimen sequenced in a study of graft-versus-host responses after intestinal transplantation. What these receptors recognize is not known. Sequencing was performed with immunoSEQ multiplex PCR; in TCRdb, only in-frame clones are kept and a portion is missing. The sample consists of tens of thousands of clones, around 91% of them appearing once. The specimen comprised unstimulated CD8+ T cells sorted from spleen or lymph node cells, sampled before transplant. Receptor source: a human donor who was the organ donor for an intestinal transplant.

The chain employs TRBV4-1 and TRBJ1-5; D ambiguous. This CDR3 comprises 15 residues. V lost 1 base, J lost 6 bases, and 13 bases lay in between. Germline values: CDR1 MGHRA, CDR2 YSYEKL. CDR3 sequence (DNA): TGCGCCAGCAGCCAAGTCGAGAGGGAGTTTCAGCCCCAGCATTTT. Protein product: CASSQVEREFQPQHF.

The table lists this clone with a count of one. The chain employs TRBV7-3 and TRBJ1-2, with TRBD1 matching over 10 bases. The length of the CDR3 is 20 residues. Trimming cost V 5 bases and J 4 bases; bases outside gene matches: 22. CDR1 is SGHTA, CDR2 FQGTGA, per germline. CDR3 coding DNA: TGTGCCAGCAGCCAAGGGGTGGTAGGGGACAGGGGCGAAAGGGGCTATGGCTACACCTTC. As protein: CASSQGVVGDRGERGYGYTF.

V is TRBV7-9 and J is TRBJ1-1; TRBD1 is a possible D gene (6 bases). The CDR3 has 16 residues. V was shortened by 3 bases and J by 6 bases, with 20 bases between the two germline ends. In germline, CDR1 is SEHNR, CDR2 FQNEAQ (reference sequence). The CDR3 region has the DNA TGTGCCAGCAGCTTCCCTTTAGGGGACAACCGACCTGAAGCTTTCTTT. Protein product: CASSFPLGDNRPEAFF.

The chain links TRBV18 to TRBJ2-7; perhaps TRBD1 as D (6 bases). The CDR3 extends over 14 amino acids. The ends were cut back, 4 bases at V and 2 bases at J, with 12 bases in the middle. Germline V gene sequence: CDR1 KGHSH, CDR2 LQKENI. The CDR3 region is CASSQLQGTYEQYV. In DNA, the CDR3 is TGTGCCAGCTCACAATTACAGGGTACCTACGAGCAGTACGTC.

The chain joins TRBV7-3 to TRBJ2-5, with D perhaps TRBD2 (5 bases). The CDR3 covers 16 residues. Trimming cost V 5 bases and J 0 bases, with 16 bases left between them. Germline V gene sequence: CDR1 SGHTA, CDR2 FQGTGA. The CDR3 sequence: CASSPGNQPYQETQYF. The CDR3 nucleotides read TGTGCCAGCAGCCCGGGGAACCAACCCTACCAAGAGACCCAGTACTTC.

The chain couples TRBV1 to TRBJ2-1; whether TRBD2, the table's D call, matches the DNA was not checked. TRBV1 is annotated as a pseudogene. The CDR3 spans 17 residues. CDR3 nucleotide sequence: TGCACCAGCAGCCGTCGACTAGCGGGGGGGCAGGGCAATGAGCAGTTCTTC. Amino acid sequence: CTSSRRLAGGQGNEQFF.

This clone has a single count. The rearrangement uses TRBV4-3 and TRBJ2-1; D is undetermined. Trimming cost V 3 bases and J 6 bases, with 9 bases left between them. The CDR3 totals 13 residues. CDR1 and CDR2 from the germline V gene are LGHNA and YSLEER. The CDR3 spells CASSHTRINEQFF. The CDR3 DNA follows: TGCGCCAGCAGCCACACAAGAATCAATGAGCAGTTCTTC.

The V and J genes are TRBV4-1 and TRBJ2-1, with 7 bases lining up with TRBD2. This CDR3 spans 14 amino acids. With 4 bases clipped from V and 4 bases from J, the junction kept 4 bases outside the gene matches. Germline V gene data show CDR1 as MGHRA and CDR2 as YSYEKL. The CDR3 DNA reads TGCGCCAGCAGCCGGGGGGGACCATACAATGAGCAGTTCTTC. Protein: CASSRGGPYNEQFF.

The V gene is TRBV6-5, the J gene TRBJ2-1; 8 bases match TRBD2. This CDR3 spans 15 amino acids. V dropped 4 bases and J dropped 8; count of bases not matched to a gene: 10. Germline CDR1 reads MNHEY; CDR2 reads SVGAGI. The CDR3 DNA reads as TGTGCCAGCAGTTTGCGGCGGGGGGTCGCGGATGAGCAGTTCTTC. It specifies CASSLRRGVADEQFF.

J is TRBJ1-6 and V is TRBV19; D unresolved. Looked up from germline, CDR1 is LNHDA and CDR2 is SQIVND (reference sequence). The CDR3 is made up of 16 amino acids. Deletions cut 3 bases from V and 0 bases from J, with 9 bases between. The CDR3 here is CASSIDRSSYNSPLHF. The CDR3 DNA reads as TGTGCCAGTAGTATTGATAGAAGCTCCTATAATTCACCCCTCCACTTT. Using reference TRBV19 and TRBJ1-6 for the parts outside the CDR3, the full variable domain is DGGITQSPKYLFRKEGQNVTLSCEQNLNHDAMYWYRQDPGQGLRLIYYSQIVNDFQKGDIAEGYSVSREKKESFPLTVTSAQKNPTAFYLCASSIDRSSYNSPLHFGNGTRLTVT.

The chain joins TRBV6-6 to TRBJ1-5; D remains ambiguous. The V end lost 0 bases, the J end lost 6 bases, and 12 bases lay between the germline ends. The V gene's germline CDR1 is MNHNY and CDR2 SVGAGI (reference sequence). The CDR3 spans 15 residues. The CDR3 spells CASSYSTDSSQPQHF. CDR3 DNA sequence: TGTGCCAGCAGTTACTCGACGGACTCGAGTCAGCCCCAGCATTTT.

This clone was seen only once. The chain recombines TRBV7-8 with TRBJ1-4; 7 nucleotides agree with TRBD1. CDR1 and CDR2 (germline): SGHVS, FQNEAQ. CDR3 length: 14 residues. The junction had 7 bases not matched to a gene; V was cut back by 5 bases and J by 7 bases. The DNA for the CDR3 is TGTGCCAGCAGCGAGGGACAGCGCGCTGAAAAACTGTTTTTT. It is translated as CASSEGQRAEKLFF. Variable domain in full (rest from reference TRBV7-8 and TRBJ1-4): GAGVSQSPRYKVAKRGQDVALRCDPISGHVSLFWYQQALGQGPEFLTYFQNEAQLDKSGLPSDRFFAERPEGSVSTLKIQRTQQEDSAVYLCASSEGQRAEKLFFGSGTQLSVL.

The chain couples TRBV6-1 to TRBJ2-7, with D possibly TRBD1 on 5 matching bases. CDR1 and CDR2 (germline): MNHNS, SASEGT. The CDR3 length is 19 residues. Trimming pared 0 bases from V and 2 bases from J, leaving 23 bases between. The CDR3 reads CASSEALGATAAKPYEQYV. The CDR3 DNA reads as TGTGCCAGCAGTGAAGCATTAGGGGCGACGGCGGCAAAACCCTACGAGCAGTACGTC.

The chain employs TRBV27 and TRBJ1-1; no reliable D call. This CDR3 has 12 residues. The germline V gene encodes CDR1 MNHEY and CDR2 SMNVEV (reference sequence). Trimming took 4 bases from V and 1 from J, leaving 4 bases between them. CDR3 DNA: TGTGCCAGCAGTTCATGGAACACTGAAGCTTTCTTT. Protein sequence: CASSSWNTEAFF.

The chain carries TRBV27 and TRBJ2-2; 7 nucleotides match TRBD2. V shed 3 bases, J shed 1 base, and the junction held 2 bases outside the gene matches. CDR1 MNHEY and CDR2 SMNVEV come from the germline V gene (reference sequence). The CDR3 is 15 amino acids. The CDR3 bases are TGTGCCAGCAGTTTTCTAGCGGAGAACACCGGGGAGCTGTTTTTT. It yields the protein CASSFLAENTGELFF.

V and J are TRBV5-1 and TRBJ1-5, with D perhaps matching TRBD1 (6 bases). V was shortened by 2 bases and J by 3 bases, with 15 bases between the two germline ends. The germline gives CDR1 SGHRS, CDR2 YFSETQ. CDR3 length equals 16 residues. The CDR3 sequence is CASSLTGGAYNQPQHF. Written as DNA, the CDR3 is TGCGCCAGCAGCTTAACCGGGGGGGCATACAATCAGCCCCAGCATTTT.

V and J are TRBV5-1 and TRBJ1-4; 8 nucleotides agree with TRBD1. The germline CDR1 and CDR2 sequences are SGHRS and YFSETQ. The CDR3 is made up of 16 amino acids. V dropped 1 base and J dropped 2; count of bases not matched to a gene: 4. CDR3 region: CASSLQQGATNEKLFF. The CDR3 DNA sequence: TGCGCCAGCAGCTTGCAGCAGGGGGCGACTAATGAAAAACTGTTTTTT.

J is TRBJ2-3 and V is TRBV7-3; D may be TRBD2 (6 bases). From germline, CDR1 is SGHTA and CDR2 FQGTGA. This CDR3 contains 13 residues. V lost 4 bases and J lost 3, with 8 bases in between. This CDR3 reads CASSSGGTDTQYF. The CDR3 DNA reads as TGTGCCAGCAGCTCCGGGGGAACAGATACGCAGTATTTT. The variable domain in full, with the rest retrieved from reference TRBV7-3 and TRBJ2-3, is GAGVSQTPSNKVTEKGKYVELRCDPISGHTALYWYRQSLGQGPEFLIYFQGTGAADDSGLPNDRFFAVRPEGSVSTLKIQRTERGDSAVYLCASSSGGTDTQYFGPGTRLTVL.

The chain is built from TRBV7-9 and TRBJ1-5; 7 bases map to TRBD1. Germline values: CDR1 SEHNR, CDR2 FQNEAQ (reference sequence). This CDR3 is built from 17 residues. The V and J ends lost 5 bases and 0 bases, in that order; junction bases with no gene match: 10. The CDR3 protein is CASSDGQVLYSNQPQHF. The DNA of the CDR3 is TGTGCCAGCAGCGACGGACAGGTCCTTTATAGCAATCAGCCCCAGCATTTT.

This chain connects TRBV9 to TRBJ2-2, with D possibly matching TRBD1 (5 bases). This CDR3 has 16 residues. In germline, CDR1 is SGDLS, CDR2 YYNGEE. Deletions cut 3 bases from V and 3 bases from J, with 15 bases between. The CDR3 nucleotides are TGTGCCAGCAGCGACCCACCGCCCAGGGACACCGGGGAGCTGTTTTTT. Translating gives CASSDPPPRDTGELFF.

The genes are TRBV5-1 and TRBJ1-2; TRBD1 matches at 10 bases. The CDR3 consists of 16 residues. J was trimmed by 5 bases and V by 4 bases; bases with no gene match: 11. Germline V gene lookup returns CDR1 SGHRS and CDR2 YFSETQ. The DNA of the CDR3 is TGCGCCAGCAGCCCGCGTGGGACAGGGGACCAATATGGCTACACCTTC. It is translated as CASSPRGTGDQYGYTF. Drawing the rest from reference TRBV5-1 and TRBJ1-2, the complete variable domain is KAGVTQTPRYLIKTRGQQVTLSCSPISGHRSVSWYQQTPGQGLQFLFEYFSETQRNKGNFPGRFSGRQFSNSRSEMNVSTLELGDSALYLCASSPRGTGDQYGYTFGSGTRLTVV.

V gene TRBV6-5 combines with J gene TRBJ1-4; 7 bases align to TRBD1. V trimming: 2 bases; J trimming: 5 bases; junction bases outside the gene matches: 2. This CDR3 is 14 amino acids long. CDR1 and CDR2 from the germline V gene are MNHEY and SVGAGI. The DNA for the CDR3 is TGTGCCAGCAGTTACGAGACAGGGAATGAAAAACTGTTTTTT. Translation: CASSYETGNEKLFF.

The chain links TRBV28 to TRBJ1-2, with TRBD1 matching over 7 bases. V gave up 2 bases and J gave up 9 bases; unmatched junction bases: 6. Looked up from germline, CDR1 is MDHEN and CDR2 is SYDVKM. The CDR3 contains 13 residues. The CDR3, as DNA: TGTGCCAGCAGTTTAGGCGCAGGGGGAAGCTACACCTTC. This encodes CASSLGAGGSYTF.

The rearrangement uses TRBV4-2 and TRBJ2-3; D gene ambiguous. The CDR3 runs 18 residues. The V end was cut by 1 base, the J end by 0 bases, with 17 bases between. The germline V gene encodes CDR1 LGHNA and CDR2 YNFKEQ. In nucleotides, the CDR3 is TGTGCCAGCAGCCAAGGGTCACCAGCGCGCTTAAGCACAGATACGCAGTATTTT. Protein sequence: CASSQGSPARLSTDTQYF.

The chain couples TRBV25-1 to TRBJ2-7, with TRBD1 as a possible D gene (6 bases). V shed 7 bases and J shed 4 bases, with 17 bases lying between them. Germline CDR1 and CDR2: MGHDK and SYGVNS. The CDR3 has 14 amino acids. CDR3 nucleotides: TGTGCCAGCACCCCGGGACAAGGGATTTACGAGCAGTACGTC. It yields the protein CASTPGQGIYEQYV.

V usage is TRBV29-1 and J usage is TRBJ1-1, with 9 nucleotides matching TRBD1. CDR1 is SQVTM and CDR2 is ANQGSEA in the germline V gene. V was clipped by 2 bases and J by 4 bases; unmatched bases: 11. The CDR3 consists of 16 residues. The CDR3, as DNA: TGCAGCGTTGAAATGGGACAGGGTGTCCAGGGCACTGAAGCTTTCTTT. This sequence encodes CSVEMGQGVQGTEAFF.

The rearrangement links TRBV11-2 to TRBJ2-5; D not resolved. This CDR3 comprises 15 residues. Germline CDR1 and CDR2: SGHAT and FQNNGV. V dropped 0 bases and J dropped 1 base, with 9 bases sitting between them. The CDR3 region has the DNA TGTGCCAGCAGCTTAGAATTCAGCGCCCAAGAGACCCAGTACTTC. Amino acid sequence: CASSLEFSAQETQYF.

The rearrangement links TRBV2 to TRBJ2-7, with 9 bases aligning to TRBD1. This CDR3 is 16 amino acids long. Germline CDR1 is SNHLY and CDR2 is FYNNEI. Trimming cost V 0 bases and J 7 bases; bases outside gene matches: 10. The CDR3 protein is CASSEAPGQGGREQYV. As DNA, the CDR3 is TGTGCCAGCAGTGAAGCGCCGGGACAGGGAGGTCGAGAGCAGTACGTC.

This chain connects TRBV5-1 to TRBJ2-1; TRBD2 agrees at 9 bases. Germline values: CDR1 SGHRS, CDR2 YFSETQ. V lost 2 bases, J lost 0 bases, and 9 bases stayed unmatched. The length of the CDR3 is 18 residues. The chain's CDR3 is CASSLQLAGPSSYNEQFF. CDR3 DNA: TGCGCCAGCAGCTTACAACTAGCGGGTCCCAGCTCCTACAATGAGCAGTTCTTC.

The J gene is TRBJ2-2, the V gene TRBV27; tentative D call: TRBD2 (6 bases). V lost 5 bases and J lost 5, with 21 bases in between. In germline, CDR1 is MNHEY, CDR2 SMNVEV (reference sequence). The CDR3 loop spans 17 amino acids. CDR3 DNA sequence: TGTGCCAGCAGTCCCGGTCCGGGGGATCTAGGGACCGGGGAGCTGTTTTTT. Translated: CASSPGPGDLGTGELFF.